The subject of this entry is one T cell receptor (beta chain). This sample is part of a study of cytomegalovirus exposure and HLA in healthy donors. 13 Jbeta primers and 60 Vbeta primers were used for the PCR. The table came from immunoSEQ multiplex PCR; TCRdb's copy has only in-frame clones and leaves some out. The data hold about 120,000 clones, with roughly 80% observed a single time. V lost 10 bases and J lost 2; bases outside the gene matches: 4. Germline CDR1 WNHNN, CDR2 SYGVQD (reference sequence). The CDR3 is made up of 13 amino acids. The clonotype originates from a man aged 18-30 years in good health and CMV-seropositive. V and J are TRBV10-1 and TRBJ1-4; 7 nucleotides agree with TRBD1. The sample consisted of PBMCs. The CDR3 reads CATSTGTNEKLFF. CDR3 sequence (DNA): TGCGCCACATCGACAGGGACTAATGAAAAACTGTTTTTT.